The clone carrying this TCR beta chain occurred many times. Its antigen is still unknown. This specimen belongs to a study of molecular identifiers for immune sequencing clone quantification. The CDR3 loop spans 16 amino acids. Looked up from germline, CDR1 is SGHAT and CDR2 is FQNNGV. V was pared by 1 base and J by 1 base, with 12 bases between. Broader study findings: Among effectors, clones above 20 RNA copies held over 98% of molecules; among naive cells, under 1%.

TCRdb called the PCR reads again in MiXCR, with one record for every CDR3 protein. This sample yields 60,000 to 65,000 distinct CDR3 sequences, of which approximately 18% are seen a single time; more than 1.4% belongs to the top ten. The source is a human donor in good health. Some libraries in this study had Jurkat cell RNA spiked in. Material: naive CD8+ T cells from blood, with Jurkat cell RNA spiked in. The subset is: FACS-sorted CD8+CD4-CCR7+CD45RA+ naive T cells. The rearrangement links TRBV11-2 to TRBJ2-3, with D possibly being TRBD2 (5 bases). The CDR3 spells CASSLVPSRGTDTQYF. CDR3 DNA sequence: TGTGCCAGCAGCTTAGTTCCTAGCCGTGGCACAGATACGCAGTATTTT.